The clone carrying this T cell receptor (beta chain) was seen ten or more times. The target antigen is unknown. This sample is part of a study of T cells in Graves' hyperthyroidism and ophthalmopathy. The study's findings and limits: A model of 13 V-J features distinguished ophthalmopathy from stable hyperthyroidism.

Absence of ophthalmopathy progression within 18 months defined stable Graves' hyperthyroidism. The diagnoses drew upon clinical symptoms, serum thyroxine and TRAb, thyroid ultrasound and orbital computed tomography. The authors took PBMCs from 10 ml fresh peripheral blood. Amplified TCR beta CDR3 regions derived from RNA transcripts. HTBI primers drove first-round RT-PCR of the TCR CDR3. A single record per CDR3 protein comes from TCRdb applying MiXCR to the multiplex PCR reads. The sample consists of 300,000 to 450,000 distinct CDR3 sequences, more than 20% of them appearing once. V was pared by 7 bases and J by 2 bases, with 15 bases between. Germline V lookup: CDR1 SNHLY, CDR2 FYNNEI. The CDR3 length is 15 residues.

The receptor's source is a man between 50 and 59 years old with Graves' hyperthyroidism. The genes are TRBV2 and TRBJ2-1, with TRBD2 as a possible D gene (5 bases). The specimen was blood. This chain's CDR3 is CASISGGGTYNEQFF. CDR3 sequence (DNA): TGTGCCAGCATAAGCGGAGGTGGGACCTACAATGAGCAGTTCTTC.